Sequencing of this T cell receptor beta chain was carried out in a study of blood T cell repertoires in COVID-19 (dated by TCRdb to 2018 to 2021). In the study overall: The collaborator samples originated in the United States, Italy and Spain and spanned the acute and convalescent phases of COVID-19. The material from the prospective study consisted of cDNA or gDNA derived from T cells, B-cell-depleted T cells, or PBMCs. The dataset comprised deeply sampled blood TCRbeta repertoires from subjects exposed to, actively infected with, or recovered from COVID-19. The repertoires were made available in a free public database intended to serve as a resource for research on the immune response to SARS-CoV-2. The samples were drawn from two sources: the first 160 participants of the ongoing ImmuneRACE study, and 1,254 subjects contributed by 6 global collaborators. The sample metadata nearly always contained a de-identified subject ID, COVID-19 status, age in years and sex. Where HLA class I and class II types were available, the types were taken from metadata supplied by the sample provider, not from assay-based typing.

The paper's findings and limits, for the study overall: How much clinical and demographic metadata was included differed by source and by participant, and the metadata was provided uncurated.

Each collaborating institution followed its own protocols to collect whole blood in K2EDTA tubes. For TCRbeta analysis, collaborators shipped samples as frozen whole blood, isolated PBMCs, or DNA extracted from either of those sample types. This clone was observed a single time. Its antigen is unknown. It has no much larger one-base neighbor in the sample; base qualities were not kept. TCRbeta CDR3 regions were amplified from genomic DNA by means of the immunoSEQ Assay, a bias-controlled multiplex PCR. In the source study's methods: The number of nucleated cells in each sample was estimated by amplification of reference gene primers within the assay. Sequence reads were collapsed and filtered to measure the absolute abundance of every unique TCRbeta CDR3 rearrangement. For each sample, productive Simpson clonality was calculated by taking the square root of Simpson's diversity index across productive rearrangements. TCRdb carries this immuneACCESS record with in-frame sequences only. Its versions omit some clonotypes, under half of them owing to an unresolved V gene in the studies checked, with the rest unexplained. V and J calls and clone size are as listed in that table; D and trimming were resolved from the DNA. Within this sample are more than 200,000 clones, with approximately 80% of them counted one time only. The ten largest account for 4.2% of the sample.

The germline V gene specifies LGHNA as CDR1 and YNFKEQ as CDR2. From the cysteine up to the phenylalanine, the CDR3 has a length of 16 residues. Here the CDR3 DNA is all that survives: 48 bases in frame from base 1. Trimming accounts for 0 bases at V and 3 bases at J, while the number of junction bases matched to no gene is 2. The sequence links TRBV4-2 to TRBJ2-2; 9 bases in between match TRBD2. The sequence was collected from a man in his fifties or sixties with acute or convalescent COVID-19. Sequenced: peripheral blood. Here the CDR3 is given as CASSQEVAGDTGELFF. Here is the DNA: TGTGCCAGCAGCCAAGAGGTAGCGGGAGACACCGGGGAGCTGTTTTTT.